The entry that follows covers one T cell receptor (beta chain) sequence. What it binds is not known. The germline V gene encodes CDR1 ENHRY and CDR2 SYGVKD. Unmatched junction bases numbered 8, after V lost 2 bases and J lost 10 bases. The CDR3 runs 14 residues. Sequenced by immunoSEQ multiplex PCR; TCRdb stores in-frame clones only, minus some. The repertoire holds fewer than 130,000 clones, with about nine tenths as singletons. The data derive from a study of T cell responses to AZD1222 COVID-19 vaccine. The study's findings and limits: An increase in Spike-specific TCR breadth and depth was observed after two AZD1222 doses.

The sequence was collected from an adult in good health. Sample: peripheral blood, taken on day 0 of AZD1222 vaccination. J is TRBJ1-2 and V is TRBV10-3, with 9 bases aligning to TRBD1. Here the CDR3 DNA reads TGTGCCATCAGTGAGGCGGACAGGGGTCGTGACTACACCTTC. It specifies CAISEADRGRDYTF.